Listed here are 27 T cell receptor beta chains from one sample, sequenced in a study of T cell repertoires in cytomegalovirus infection (dated by TCRdb to between 2018 and 2021). For sequencing, an Illumina HiSeq 1500 was employed. TCRdb reworked the public reads: Q25 trimming with fastp, MiXCR clone assembly, productive beta chains retained. Each entry merges the rows of one CDR3 protein and shows their most common DNA and genes. In this sample the table shows approximately 160,000 distinct CDR3 sequences, roughly a sixth of which occur a single time. About 19% of the sample is in the top ten clones. Sequencing was performed on CD8+ T cells from PBMCs. The receptors derive from a human donor in good health (CMV status not recorded). Some clones in this sample may be carry-over from other donors' samples.

This clonotype has ten or more counts. This chain uses TRBV14 with TRBJ2-1; 11 bases align to TRBD1. There are 15 residues in the CDR3. V was clipped by 4 bases and J by 7 bases; unmatched bases: 6. Germline lookup yields CDR1 SGHDN and CDR2 FVKESK. CDR3 sequence (DNA): TGTGCCAGCAGCCTAGGGACAGGGGGAAGGAATGAGCAGTTCTTC. Its protein product is CASSLGTGGRNEQFF.

The rearrangement links TRBV6-2 or TRBV6-3 to TRBJ2-1; 7 nucleotides line up with TRBD1. The CDR3 has 15 amino acids. Looked up from germline, CDR1 is MNHEY and CDR2 is SVGEGT. V shed 6 bases, J shed 10 bases, and the junction held 15 bases outside the gene matches. CDR3 amino acids: CASRLDRDGHYEQFF. The DNA of the CDR3 is TGTGCCAGCAGGCTCGACAGGGACGGTCACTACGAGCAGTTCTTC.

This clonotype was seen a handful of times. The rearrangement joins TRBV7-6 to TRBJ2-7; D uncertain. Per the germline V gene, CDR1 is SGHVS and CDR2 is FNYEAQ. V was clipped by 2 bases and J by 5 bases, with 13 bases between them. There are 14 residues in the CDR3. For the CDR3, the DNA is TGTGCCAGCAGCTTAAAAGTAGCCTACGACGAGCAGTACTTC. Amino acid sequence: CASSLKVAYDEQYF. The whole variable domain, filled in from reference TRBV7-6 and TRBJ2-7, reads GAGVSQSPRYKVTKRGQDVALRCDPISGHVSLYWYRQALGQGPEFLTYFNYEAQQDKSGLPNDRFSAERPEGSISTLTIQRTEQRDSAMYRCASSLKVAYDEQYFGPGTRLTVT.

This clonotype occurred a few times. The rearrangement joins TRBV27 to TRBJ2-7, with D hard to call. The CDR3 length is 13 residues. Germline values: CDR1 MNHEY, CDR2 SMNVEV (reference sequence). With 0 bases removed from V and 3 bases from J, the gap between germline ends came to 6 bases. CDR3 loop: CASSLSSRYEQYF. The CDR3 DNA sequence: TGTGCCAGCAGTTTATCGTCCCGCTACGAGCAGTACTTC.

This chain connects TRBV7-2 to TRBJ1-4; D might be TRBD1 (6 bases). The germline V gene encodes CDR1 SGHTA and CDR2 FQGNSA. This CDR3 is 15 amino acids long. The germline V and J ends were trimmed by 4 bases and 7 bases, with 16 bases remaining between them. CDR3 amino acids: CASSWGRGAGEKLFF. The CDR3 DNA follows: TGTGCCAGCAGCTGGGGACGGGGGGCGGGTGAAAAACTGTTTTTT.

The V gene is TRBV7-9, the J gene TRBJ2-7; D uncertain. Trimming cost V 4 bases and J 7 bases, with 20 bases left between them. The CDR3 is 15 residues long. Germline V gene sequence: CDR1 SEHNR, CDR2 FQNEAQ (reference sequence). The CDR3 nucleotides read TGTGCCAGCAGCTACGGACCGTCTAACCCCGAGGAGCAGTACTTC. This gives the protein CASSYGPSNPEEQYF.

This chain joins TRBV7-9 and TRBJ2-7, with 8 nucleotides matching TRBD1. Germline V gene data show CDR1 as SEHNR and CDR2 as FQNEAQ (reference sequence). CDR3 size: 15 residues. The V gene end was trimmed by 4 bases and the J gene end by 3 bases; junction bases not matched to a gene: 8. CDR3 loop: CASSSRTGTFYEQYF. DNA for the CDR3: TGTGCCAGCAGCTCTCGGACAGGGACTTTCTACGAGCAGTACTTC.

This rearrangement joins TRBV11-2 to TRBJ2-1; no definite D call. This CDR3 comprises 14 residues. Germline CDR1 SGHAT, CDR2 FQNNGV. V lost 4 bases and J lost 5, with 12 bases in between. The CDR3: CASSYLTVNNEQFF. Here the CDR3 DNA reads TGTGCCAGCAGCTACCTTACAGTAAACAATGAGCAGTTCTTC. The full variable domain, rest sourced from reference TRBV11-2 and TRBJ2-1, is EAGVAQSPRYKIIEKRQSVAFWCNPISGHATLYWYQQILGQGPKLLIQFQNNGVVDDSQLPKDRFSAERLKGVDSTLKIQPAKLEDSAVYLCASSYLTVNNEQFFGPGTRLTVL.

The chain joins TRBV29-1 to TRBJ2-1; D not certain. Germline V CDR1 and CDR2: SQVTM, ANQGSEA. V lost 2 bases and J 6 bases, leaving 11 bases between the germline ends. The CDR3 runs to 13 residues. CDR3: CSVEWAAVNEQFF. The CDR3 DNA sequence: TGCAGCGTTGAATGGGCTGCAGTCAATGAGCAGTTCTTC.

The table lists this clonotype with a few counts. This chain links TRBV7-9 with TRBJ1-2; D might be TRBD1 (5 bases). Looked up from germline, CDR1 is SEHNR and CDR2 is FQNEAQ (reference sequence). This CDR3 has 14 residues. Trimming cost V 6 bases and J 2 bases, with 13 bases left between them. CDR3 in amino acids: CASSTGHLNYGYTF. CDR3 DNA: TGTGCCAGCAGTACTGGACACTTGAACTATGGCTACACCTTC.

The chain couples TRBV27 to TRBJ2-1, with D unclear. Trimming took off 7 bases at V and 0 bases at J, with 1 base between the two ends. Germline loops: CDR1 MNHEY, CDR2 SMNVEV (reference sequence). The CDR3 extends over 11 amino acids. CDR3 bases: TGTGCCAGCAACTCCTACAATGAGCAGTTCTTC. It codes for CASNSYNEQFF.

The count of this clonotype is one. J is TRBJ1-2 and V is TRBV7-9, with TRBD1 as a possible D gene (5 bases). The CDR3 extends over 16 amino acids. V was shortened by 3 bases and J by 4 bases, with 18 bases between the two germline ends. Germline CDR1 SEHNR, CDR2 FQNEAQ (reference sequence). The DNA of the CDR3 is TGTGCCAGCAGCTTCTCCGGGACCGTCAACCTCTATGGCTACACCTTC. Protein sequence: CASSFSGTVNLYGYTF.

This clonotype was seen a few times. The chain joins TRBV10-3 to TRBJ2-3; no definite D call. In germline, CDR1 is ENHRY, CDR2 SYGVKD. This CDR3 comprises 10 residues. V lost 8 bases and J lost 10, with 10 bases in between. CDR3 protein: CAIAEYPQYF. The CDR3 bases are TGTGCCATCGCCGAGTACCCGCAGTATTTT.

The genes are TRBV28 and TRBJ2-5; D is perhaps TRBD2 (6 bases). The V end lost 3 bases, the J end lost 0 bases, and 11 bases lay between the germline ends. The CDR3 runs to 15 residues. Germline loops: CDR1 MDHEN, CDR2 SYDVKM. The CDR3 reads CASSLGSGDQETQYF. DNA for the CDR3: TGTGCCAGCAGTTTGGGTAGCGGAGACCAAGAGACCCAGTACTTC.

The chain joins TRBV2 to TRBJ2-3, with 10 nucleotides matching TRBD2. The J segment lost 1 base and the V segment lost 6 bases, leaving 1 base of the junction unmatched. The germline CDR1 and CDR2 sequences are SNHLY and FYNNEI. The CDR3 spans 14 residues. The CDR3 region has the DNA TGTGCCAGCAGGAGCGGGGGGGGCACAGATACGCAGTATTTT. Translated: CASRSGGGTDTQYF.

This sequence joins TRBV4-2 and TRBJ2-7, with 11 positions matching TRBD2. This CDR3 spans 15 amino acids. Germline V gives CDR1 LGHNA, CDR2 YNFKEQ. The V segment lost 1 base and the J segment 2 bases; nucleotides outside the gene matches: 1. The DNA of the CDR3 is TGTGCCAGCAGCCAAGGACTAGCGGGGACCTACGAGCAGTACTTC. It yields the protein CASSQGLAGTYEQYF.

The chain uses TRBV20-1 and TRBJ2-1, with 13 bases lining up with TRBD2. V was pared by 5 bases and J by 8 bases, with 9 bases of the junction left unmatched. Per germline, CDR1 DFQATT and CDR2 SNEGSKA (reference sequence). The CDR3 loop spans 15 amino acids. The CDR3 loop is CSASQLGTSGDEQFF. The CDR3 nucleotides are TGCAGTGCTTCTCAACTCGGGACTAGCGGGGATGAGCAGTTCTTC.

The gene calls are TRBV7-2 and TRBJ2-3; 8 bases agree with TRBD1. Germline-derived CDR1 and CDR2 are SGHTA and FQGNSA. The V gene end was trimmed by 4 bases and the J gene end by 4 bases; junction bases not matched to a gene: 13. This CDR3 contains 17 residues. CDR3 nucleotide sequence: TGTGCCAGCAGCTACCGGGACAGGTTGGGGGCCCCAGATACGCAGTATTTT. The encoded protein is CASSYRDRLGAPDTQYF.

V gene TRBV12-3 or TRBV12-4 combines with J gene TRBJ2-3; the match to TRBD2 covers 9 bases. V dropped 3 bases and J dropped 4; count of bases not matched to a gene: 5. CDR3 length equals 15 residues. The CDR3 loop reads CASSFYGGGADTQYF. CDR3 bases: TGTGCCAGCAGTTTTTACGGCGGGGGGGCAGATACGCAGTATTTT.

This chain connects TRBV4-1 to TRBJ2-3; 13 bases line up with TRBD2. From germline, CDR1 is MGHRA and CDR2 YSYEKL. This CDR3 region has 17 residues. Trimming took 2 bases from V and 4 from J; bases not matched to a gene: 6. CDR3 protein: CASSQLLAGGPADTQYF. In nucleotides, the CDR3 is TGCGCCAGCAGCCAATTACTAGCGGGGGGGCCGGCAGATACGCAGTATTTT.

This clonotype was counted ten times or more. A much more abundant neighbour one base away suggests this may be a read error. J is TRBJ2-7 and V is TRBV7-8; unclear D gene. V lost 4 bases and J 3 bases, leaving 4 bases between the germline ends. Germline V CDR1 and CDR2: SGHVS, FQNEAQ. This CDR3 contains 11 residues. DNA for the CDR3: TGTGCCAGCAGCTCCGACTACGAGCAGTACTTC. Its translation is CASSSDYEQYF.

In nucleotides, the CDR3 is TGTGCCAGCAGCCCTCGGGACAGCCTAGGGGATGAGCAGTTCTTC. Translating it yields CASSPRDSLGDEQFF. The rearrangement links TRBV7-8 to TRBJ2-1; 7 bases are a match to TRBD1. Trimming removed 5 bases from V and 8 bases from J; junction bases left unmatched: 12. Per germline, CDR1 SGHVS and CDR2 FQNEAQ. The CDR3 extends over 15 amino acids.

This clonotype was picked up a small number of times. The V call is TRBV7-2, the J call TRBJ2-1; TRBD2 matches 9 bases. CDR3 size: 17 residues. The germline V gene has CDR1 SGHTA and CDR2 FQGNSA. The trim removed 0 bases at V and 7 bases at J, leaving 10 bases unmatched. In DNA, the CDR3 is TGTGCCAGCAGCTTAGCTATATGGACTAGCGATTCAAATGAGCAGTTCTTC. It specifies CASSLAIWTSDSNEQFF.

This clonotype was seen more than once but under ten times. The chain couples TRBV28 to TRBJ2-5; 9 nucleotides match TRBD1. J gave up 5 bases and V 6 bases, and 10 bases lay outside the gene matches. Germline lookup yields CDR1 MDHEN and CDR2 SYDVKM. The CDR3 contains 15 residues. Here the CDR3 DNA reads TGTGCCAGCAGGCACACAGGGGGCCGGACGGAGACCCAGTACTTC. Its protein is CASRHTGGRTETQYF. The full variable domain, in which reference TRBV28 and TRBJ2-5 provide the parts outside the CDR3, is DVKVTQSSRYLVKRTGEKVFLECVQDMDHENMFWYRQDPGLGLRLIYFSYDVKMKEKGDIPEGYSVSREKKERFSLILESASTNQTSMYLCASRHTGGRTETQYFGPGTRLLVL.

The CDR3, as DNA: TGTGCCAGCAGTCCCCTCCCAGCGGGAGATTTCAATGAGCAGTTCTTC. Encoded protein: CASSPLPAGDFNEQFF. The chain joins TRBV28 to TRBJ2-1; 8 nucleotides align to TRBD2. Unmatched junction bases numbered 12, after V lost 5 bases and J lost 6 bases. CDR1 MDHEN and CDR2 SYDVKM come from the germline V gene. The CDR3 covers 16 residues.

The V call is TRBV13, the J call TRBJ1-2; 7 bases agree with TRBD1. The CDR3 is 14 amino acids. J gave up 5 bases and V 5 bases, and 8 bases lay outside the gene matches. The germline CDR1 and CDR2 sequences are PRHDT and FYEKMQ (reference sequence). CDR3 in amino acids: CASSTATGFYGYTF. For the CDR3, the DNA is TGTGCCAGCAGCACAGCGACAGGGTTTTATGGCTACACCTTC.

This clonotype was found many times. For the CDR3, the DNA is TGTGCCAGCAGCCACAGGGAGCCCTACTACAATGAGCAGTTCTTC. This gives the protein CASSHREPYYNEQFF. The chain recombines TRBV6-2 or TRBV6-3 with TRBJ2-1, with D possibly being TRBD1 (6 bases). This CDR3 spans 15 amino acids. The V gene's germline CDR1 is MNHEY and CDR2 SVGEGT. V lost 6 bases and J lost 3, with 15 bases in between.